A single T cell receptor beta chain is shown here with its context. Authors' processing steps: Amplification with reference gene primers provided the estimates of nucleated cell counts. Method: immunoSEQ multiplex PCR; TCRdb's copy keeps in-frame clones and lacks some. The V and J calls and clone size come from that table; D and trimming were worked out from the DNA. The sample lists tens of thousands of clones, 90% occurring once. CDR1 is MGHRA and CDR2 is YSYEKL in the germline V gene. V was pared by 2 bases and J by 2 bases, with 25 bases between. This CDR3 is 20 amino acids long. The data were obtained in a study of blood T cell repertoires in COVID-19.

The rearrangement joins TRBV4-1 to TRBJ2-1, with D uncertain. Material: peripheral blood. The receptor was isolated from a man aged 50 or older with COVID-19, enrolled during active disease. The CDR3 DNA reads TGCGCCAGCAGCCAACTCCGAACACTCAGGCGTCGTAGGACCTACAATGAGCAGTTCTTC. Encoded protein: CASSQLRTLRRRRTYNEQFF.